This T cell receptor (beta chain) was documented in a study of Tregs in tolerant kidney transplant recipients. Assay used: immunoSEQ multiplex PCR; TCRdb lists only in-frame clones, some missing. The sample shows some 66,000 clones, 80% to 95% of them seen only once. In germline, CDR1 is PRHDT, CDR2 FYEKMQ (reference sequence). Germline trimming cut 5 bases from V and 0 bases from J; bases unmatched to any gene: 5. CDR3 size: 17 residues. General study findings and limits: Few patients were studied, so findings need validation in larger groups. Biological reproducibility was not directly addressed in this study. Expanding Tregs on activated donor B cells appeared to best identify donor-specific TCRbeta clones.

The sample holds one count of this clone. Its cognate antigen is unknown. The sequence came from a human donor who received a combined kidney and bone marrow transplant. The sequenced sample was CD8+ T cells from blood, obtained before the transplant. The J gene is TRBJ2-6, the V gene TRBV13; 9 bases agree with TRBD1. CDR3 nucleotides: TGTGCCAGCAGCGGGACAGGGAGATACTCTGGGGCCAACGTCCTGACTTTC. Its translation is CASSGTGRYSGANVLTF.